The next 20 T cell receptor beta chains were all read from a single sample in a study of T cell repertoires in cytomegalovirus infection. One entry per CDR3 protein, called by TCRdb with MiXCR from the reads. The sample shows some 350,000 distinct CDR3 sequences, roughly 18% of them seen only once. Sequencing input: PBMCs. The receptor set was obtained from a human donor in good health (CMV status not recorded). Some clones in this sample may be carry-over from other donors' samples.

J is TRBJ1-2 and V is TRBV20-1, with a tentative D call TRBD1 (5 bases). Trimming cost V 3 bases and J 7 bases, with 18 bases left between them. CDR3 size: 14 residues. Germline V gives CDR1 DFQATT, CDR2 SNEGSKA (reference sequence). The CDR3 loop reads CSASFDTGLGGYTF. The CDR3 bases are TGCAGTGCTAGTTTTGACACGGGGCTTGGTGGCTACACCTTC.

The V call is TRBV4-2, the J call TRBJ1-6; no definite D call. This CDR3 region has 16 residues. CDR1 is LGHNA, CDR2 YNFKEQ, per germline. V was cut by 1 base and J by 5 bases, with 12 bases left in between. As DNA, the CDR3 is TGTGCCAGCAGCCAAGCGGTGGCAGAAGATAATTCACCCCTCCACTTT. It yields the protein CASSQAVAEDNSPLHF.

A remark on this clonotype: A much larger clone sits a single nucleotide away, making a read error possible. This chain uses TRBV7-9 with TRBJ2-5, with TRBD2 identical over 11 bases. CDR3 length equals 15 residues. CDR1 SEHNR and CDR2 FQNEAQ come from the germline V gene (reference sequence). The CDR3 bases are TGTTCCAGCAGCTTAGCGGGAGGGGTCCAAGAGACCCAGTACTTC. Translation gives CSSSLAGGVQETQYF. The full variable domain, in which reference TRBV7-9 and TRBJ2-5 provide the parts outside the CDR3, is DTGVSQNPRHKITKRGQNVTFRCDPISEHNRLYWYRQTLGQGPEFLTYFQNEAQLEKSRLLSDRFSAERPKGSFSTLEIQRTEQGDSAMYLCSSSLAGGVQETQYFGPGTRLLVL.

This rearrangement joins TRBV12-3 or TRBV12-4 to TRBJ1-5; 8 nucleotides align to TRBD1. Trimming removed 3 bases from V and 7 bases from J; junction bases left unmatched: 5. The CDR3 spans 14 residues. The CDR3 DNA sequence: TGTGCCAGCAGTTTCGGGACAGGACTACAGCCCCAGCATTTT. This sequence encodes CASSFGTGLQPQHF.

The gene calls are TRBV23-1 and TRBJ2-3; 11 bases are shared with TRBD1. TRBV23-1 is an open reading frame, and its role is uncertain. Losses at the gene ends were 0 bases for V and 5 bases for J; bases not matched to a gene: 10. This CDR3 has 18 residues. In nucleotides, the CDR3 is TGCGCCAGCAGTCAATCGTGGGACAGGGGGGAATGGGGAGATACGCAGTATTTT. This encodes CASSQSWDRGEWGDTQYF.

This clonotype was found a few times. The chain is built from TRBV5-1 and TRBJ2-1; the match to TRBD2 covers 7 bases. V lost 0 bases to trimming and J lost 7 bases; unmatched junction nucleotides: 13. Germline V gene sequence: CDR1 SGHRS, CDR2 YFSETQ. The CDR3 sequence is 17 residues long. CDR3 nucleotides: TGCGCCAGCAGCTTGGGTGCTGCGGGAGCATTCACGAATGAGCAGTTCTTC. As protein: CASSLGAAGAFTNEQFF. The entire variable domain, with the rest obtained from reference TRBV5-1 and TRBJ2-1, is as follows: KAGVTQTPRYLIKTRGQQVTLSCSPISGHRSVSWYQQTPGQGLQFLFEYFSETQRNKGNFPGRFSGRQFSNSRSEMNVSTLELGDSALYLCASSLGAAGAFTNEQFFGPGTRLTVL.

On this clonotype itself: One end of the junction fails to match germline, which may point to a read error. This sequence joins TRBV12-3 or TRBV12-4 and TRBJ1-1, with D unresolved. The CDR3 spans 16 residues. CDR3 DNA: TGTGCCAGCATCCCCGCGGCCGGCCTAAGGAACACTGAAGCTGTATTT. It encodes CASIPAAGLRNTEAVF.

This clonotype appeared many times. The genes are TRBV7-2 and TRBJ2-1, with D perhaps matching TRBD2 (5 bases). The CDR3 is made up of 13 amino acids. V was shortened by 3 bases and J by 6 bases, with 9 bases between the two germline ends. CDR1 and CDR2 from the germline V gene are SGHTA and FQGNSA. The CDR3 DNA sequence: TGTGCCAGCAGCTTTTCACTAGGCAATGAGCAGTTCTTC. This translates into CASSFSLGNEQFF.

The chain is built from TRBV4-3 and TRBJ2-2, with 10 bases matching TRBD2. In germline, CDR1 is LGHNA, CDR2 YSLEER. The junction had 9 bases not matched to a gene; V was cut back by 1 base and J by 4 bases. This CDR3 is built from 18 residues. The CDR3 loop reads CASSQVASGSAGTGELFF. The CDR3 coding sequence is TGCGCCAGCAGCCAAGTGGCTAGCGGGAGCGCGGGCACCGGGGAGCTGTTTTTT.

This clonotype was detected many times. The chain is built from TRBV6-6 and TRBJ1-1; possible D gene TRBD1, 5 bases. V was pared by 7 bases and J by 4 bases, with 16 bases between. Per germline, CDR1 MNHNY and CDR2 SVGAGI (reference sequence). The CDR3 runs to 14 residues. The CDR3 loop is CASTLSGVGTEAFF. Here the CDR3 DNA reads TGTGCCAGCACCCTTTCGGGGGTCGGCACTGAAGCTTTCTTT.

This clonotype occurred many times. The V call is TRBV6-6, the J call TRBJ2-5, with D perhaps being TRBD1 or TRBD2 (5 bases each). Germline V lookup: CDR1 MNHNY, CDR2 SVGAGI (reference sequence). V lost 2 bases, J lost 7 bases, and 8 bases lay in between. The CDR3 consists of 12 residues. The CDR3 region is CASSYPGATQYF. The DNA of the CDR3 is TGTGCCAGCAGTTACCCCGGGGCGACCCAGTACTTC.

This clonotype was seen ten or more times. V gene TRBV6-2 or TRBV6-3 combines with J gene TRBJ2-5, with no clear D. With 5 bases removed from V and 4 bases from J, the gap between germline ends came to 8 bases. The length of the CDR3 is 12 residues. The germline gives CDR1 MNHEY, CDR2 SVGEGT. The CDR3 region has the DNA TGTGCCAGCAGTCGGACGAGAGAGACCCAGTACTTC. This encodes CASSRTRETQYF.

The sample holds a few counts of this clonotype. This rearrangement joins TRBV19 to TRBJ1-2; tentatively, D is TRBD1 (5 bases). V lost 8 bases to trimming and J lost 3 bases, with 7 bases between them. The CDR3 has 11 residues. Germline CDR1 is LNHDA and CDR2 is SQIVND (reference sequence). The CDR3 here is CASGGDYGYTF. Here the CDR3 DNA reads TGTGCCAGTGGGGGGGACTATGGCTACACCTTC. The whole variable domain, remainder taken from reference TRBV19 and TRBJ1-2, is DGGITQSPKYLFRKEGQNVTLSCEQNLNHDAMYWYRQDPGQGLRLIYYSQIVNDFQKGDIAEGYSVSREKKESFPLTVTSAQKNPTAFYLCASGGDYGYTFGSGTRLTVV.

The CDR3 sequence: CASSYFGTGSSEQFF. CDR3 nucleotides: TGTGCCAGCAGTTACTTCGGGACAGGGTCATCTGAGCAGTTCTTC. The chain uses TRBV6-2 or TRBV6-3 and TRBJ2-1; 9 nucleotides align to TRBD1. The CDR3 totals 15 residues. Germline values: CDR1 MNHEY, CDR2 SVGEGT. V dropped 1 base and J dropped 9; count of bases not matched to a gene: 7.

In its sample, this clonotype was seen many times. In DNA, the CDR3 is TGTGCCAGCAGCTTAGGCGGGAGTGGCGGAAACATTCAGTACTTC. Encoded protein: CASSLGGSGGNIQYF. The genes are TRBV7-9 and TRBJ2-4; the match to TRBD2 covers 7 bases. Unmatched junction bases numbered 6, after V lost 1 base and J lost 6 bases. This CDR3 spans 15 amino acids. The germline V gene has CDR1 SEHNR and CDR2 FQNEAQ (reference sequence).

This clonotype turned up a few times. The chain has TRBV30 and TRBJ2-1, with 10 bases identical to TRBD2. CDR1 GTSNPN and CDR2 SVGIG come from the germline V gene (reference sequence). The CDR3 is made up of 14 amino acids. Trimming cost V 5 bases and J 4 bases; bases outside gene matches: 5. The CDR3 protein is CAWQTSGKYNEQFF. As DNA, the CDR3 is TGTGCCTGGCAAACTAGCGGGAAATACAATGAGCAGTTCTTC.

The chain links TRBV27 to TRBJ2-7; possibly TRBD2 for D (6 bases). Per germline, CDR1 MNHEY and CDR2 SMNVEV (reference sequence). The CDR3 runs 15 residues. V lost 5 bases and J 1 base, leaving 15 bases between the germline ends. CDR3 in DNA: TGTGCCAGCAGTCCCCTGTACAGCGGGTCCTACGAGCAGTACTTC. This gives the protein CASSPLYSGSYEQYF.

Many counts were recorded for this clonotype. This chain connects TRBV7-2 to TRBJ2-1, with no clear D. The CDR3 runs to 13 residues. CDR1 SGHTA and CDR2 FQGNSA come from the germline V gene. With 8 bases removed from V and 0 bases from J, the gap between germline ends came to 8 bases. CDR3 loop: CASGSTSYNEQFF. The CDR3 DNA reads TGTGCCAGCGGATCAACCTCCTACAATGAGCAGTTCTTC.

The rearrangement joins TRBV28 to TRBJ1-2; TRBD1 is a possible D gene (5 bases). Germline values: CDR1 MDHEN, CDR2 SYDVKM. With 8 bases removed from V and 4 bases from J, the gap between germline ends came to 14 bases. This CDR3 region has 13 residues. The CDR3 region has the DNA TGTGCCAGCCTGGGGGGGGAGTTCTATGGCTACACCTTC. Translation: CASLGGEFYGYTF.

This chain uses TRBV14 with TRBJ2-7; TRBD1 aligns across 7 bases. The CDR3 has 18 residues. V shed 1 base and J 4 bases; nucleotides not matched to a gene: 16. Per germline, CDR1 SGHDN and CDR2 FVKESK. CDR3 protein: CASSQVRLRDSASYEQYF. CDR3 DNA: TGTGCCAGCAGCCAAGTAAGATTACGGGACAGCGCTTCTTACGAGCAGTACTTC.